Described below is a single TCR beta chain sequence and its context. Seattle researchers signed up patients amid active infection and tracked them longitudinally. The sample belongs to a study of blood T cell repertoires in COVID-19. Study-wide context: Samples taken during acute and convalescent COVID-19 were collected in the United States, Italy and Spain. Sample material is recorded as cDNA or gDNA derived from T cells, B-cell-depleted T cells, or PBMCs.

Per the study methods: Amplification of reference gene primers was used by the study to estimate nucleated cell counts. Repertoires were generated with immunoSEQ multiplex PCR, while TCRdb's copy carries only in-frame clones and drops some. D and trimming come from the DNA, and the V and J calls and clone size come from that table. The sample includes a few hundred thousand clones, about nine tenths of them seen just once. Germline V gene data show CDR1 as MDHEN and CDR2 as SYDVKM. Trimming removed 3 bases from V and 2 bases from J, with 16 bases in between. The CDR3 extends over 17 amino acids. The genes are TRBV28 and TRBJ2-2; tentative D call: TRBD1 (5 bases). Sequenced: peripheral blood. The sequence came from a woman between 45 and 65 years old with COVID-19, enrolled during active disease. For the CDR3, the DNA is TGTGCCAGCAGTTTGCACAACAGACAGAGAAACACCGGGGAGCTGTTTTTT. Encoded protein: CASSLHNRQRNTGELFF. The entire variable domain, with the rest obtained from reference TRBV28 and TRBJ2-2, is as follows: DVKVTQSSRYLVKRTGEKVFLECVQDMDHENMFWYRQDPGLGLRLIYFSYDVKMKEKGDIPEGYSVSREKKERFSLILESASTNQTSMYLCASSLHNRQRNTGELFFGEGSRLTVL.